The TCR beta chain described here comes from a study of human T cells and chemical hapten exposure (dated by TCRdb to 2020 to 2023). Context from the whole study: For sensitization, 2% DPC in acetone was applied to a 2 cm by 2 cm area of upper inner arm skin. Patients additionally received weekly therapeutic DPC doses to the scalp throughout the roughly 25-week study period. Patch testing on the upper back used Finn chambers containing 0.01% DPC, with scoring done after 6 days according to International Contact Dermatitis Research Group standards. The patient cohort, mostly female, included alopecia areata with under or over 50% scalp involvement, alopecia totalis and alopecia universalis. Libraries were combined into a pool for sequencing, and differences in TCR yield between samples came mainly from small differences in library volumes within the pool. In alopecia patients, the study followed how the peripheral blood TCR repertoire changed in vivo over primary and secondary sensitization to diphenylcyclopropenone (DPC), a hapten. Blood samples were taken from patients before sensitization (week 0) and at 2, 6 and about 24 weeks after DPC sensitization. For TCR sequencing, blood came from twenty-nine alopecia patients at anywhere from one to four time points (pre-sensitization, 2, 6 and 24 weeks).

This clonotype was seen at least ten times. What this receptor recognizes is not known. Per-nucleotide qualities are absent, and no much larger clonotype sits a single base away. Measured from the cysteine to the valine, the CDR3 is 12 residues long. The entry retains the CDR3 DNA only, 36 bases that are in frame from base 1. V drops 3 bases and J drops 0 bases, leaving 3 bases in between. Reading the label with the study, this specimen's time point is: pre-sensitization, week 0. The treatment or condition label, read with the paper, signifies: therapeutic diphenylcyclopropenone sensitization with weekly scalp DPC. At every patch-test visit, the blood draw took place before the patch test was put on. To be eligible, patients had to be aged 18 to 70, diagnosed with alopecia and judged suitable for DPC therapy, while pregnant patients were excluded. Total RNA was extracted from unfractionated whole blood collected in Tempus Blood RNA tubes.

What the work shows at the level of the full study, not this receptor alone: No change with DPC sensitization was found in the number of TCRs above 1 in 1000 frequency, and no evidence of global repertoire structure alterations was found. Patch test score correlated positively with the number of PT1 expanded TCRs, reaching significance at thresholds 8, 16 and 32 but not at 4. After repeated subsampling, changes were observed in the strength of the expansion versus patch-test correlation and in the threshold at which the correlation became significant. Expanded TCRs formed significantly more large CDR3 similarity clusters than pre-sensitization or healthy control sets, consistent with antigen-driven responses. All patients had alopecia, a presumed autoimmune disease, so their immune response might differ from that of healthy individuals.

The library was generated by RACE. Sequencing instrument: NextSeq 500. During library preparation, unique molecular identifiers were attached to individual cDNA molecules so that TCRs could be counted in a quantitative, reproducible way. Each blood RNA sample was used to sequence both TCR alpha and TCR beta chains. Turning to the authors' computational methods: The median number of TCRs per sample was 90,000 to 100,000, ranging from roughly 23,224 to 690,600. V, J and CDR3 annotation of the TCR reads was performed with the Decombinator software suite. For the PS versus PT1 abundance plots, all samples were subsampled to the same number of TCRs (28,000). TCRs were defined as expanded if absent before sensitization and observed at least eight times at the 2-week time point. TCRdb handled the public reads itself, with Q25 trimming in fastp and clone calling in MiXCR, and kept productive beta chains. Identical CDR3 proteins give one entry, which carries the most common genes and DNA. In this record, the V and J calls reflect TCRdb's handling and not the investigators' own analysis. The sample records over 35,000 distinct CDR3 sequences, over 9.5% of which are singletons. The top ten constitute about 6% of the sample.

The receptor comes from a man under 40 with alopecia areata. Some clones in this sample may be carry-over from other donors' samples. Sequenced material: whole blood, taken in connection with sensitization to the hapten diphenylcyclopropenone (DPC). This chain joins TRBV12-3 or TRBV12-4 to TRBJ2-7; no D gene can be assigned with confidence. The DNA reads TGTGCCAGCAGTTTCGGCTCCTACGAGCAGTACGTC. Its translation is CASSFGSYEQYV.